The next 5 T cell receptor beta chains were all read from a single sample in a study of blood T cell repertoires in COVID-19. TCRdb's table, derived via immunoSEQ multiplex PCR, lists solely in-frame clones and lacks some. This repertoire shows more than 150,000 clones, roughly 84% found once; its top ten account for less than 3.5%. The sample was peripheral blood. All receptors come from a woman aged 60-70 years with acute or convalescent COVID-19.

V gene TRBV18 combines with J gene TRBJ2-7; D unresolved. The germline CDR1 and CDR2 sequences are KGHSH and LQKENI. V shed 2 bases and J shed 3 bases, with 11 bases lying between them. There are 14 residues in the CDR3. In nucleotides, the CDR3 is TGTGCCAGCTCACCAGCCTCGTACGGCTACGAGCAGTACTTC. This translates into CASSPASYGYEQYF. Combining the CDR3 with reference TRBV18 and TRBJ2-7 gives the whole variable domain NAGVMQNPRHLVRRRGQEARLRCSPMKGHSHVYWYRQLPEEGLKFMVYLQKENIIDESGMPKERFSAEFPKEGPSILRIQQVVRGDSAAYFCASSPASYGYEQYFGPGTRLTVT.

The chain has TRBV12-2 and TRBJ2-7; TRBD1, the table's D call, was not compared with the DNA. TRBV12-2 is a recognized pseudogene. The CDR3 extends over 16 amino acids. The CDR3 DNA is TGTGCAAGTCGCTTAGCGGAGGGGGCTTCCCCCTACGAGCAGTACTTC. Its protein is CASRLAEGASPYEQYF.

The chain is built from TRBV3-1 (or the pseudogene TRBV3-2) and TRBJ1-4, with 9 bases fitting TRBD1. The V gene end was trimmed by 3 bases and the J gene end by 7 bases; junction bases not matched to a gene: 9. CDR1 and CDR2 from the germline V gene are LGHDT and YNNKEL (reference sequence). This CDR3 contains 16 residues. The CDR3 reads CASSHRRQGGGEKLFF. CDR3 in DNA: TGTGCCAGCAGCCACAGGAGACAGGGGGGCGGTGAAAAACTGTTTTTT.

V usage is TRBV6-5 and J usage is TRBJ2-7; a possible D gene is TRBD2 (6 bases). Per germline, CDR1 MNHEY and CDR2 SVGAGI. This CDR3 region has 15 residues. Trimming left V 0 bases short and J 3 bases short, with 12 bases between. The CDR3 reads CASSYSGTEGYEQYF. CDR3 coding DNA: TGTGCCAGCAGTTACTCTGGGACTGAAGGCTACGAGCAGTACTTC.

The V call is TRBV11-3, the J call TRBJ2-2; D is ambiguous. There are 13 residues in the CDR3. The V end was cut by 5 bases, the J end by 0 bases, with 4 bases between. CDR1 SGHNT and CDR2 YENEEA come from the germline V gene. The CDR3 sequence: CASSPTNTGELFF. The CDR3 DNA follows: TGTGCCAGCAGCCCAACGAACACCGGGGAGCTGTTTTTT.